These 7 T cell receptor beta chains were all obtained from the same sample, sequenced in a study of blood T cell repertoires in COVID-19. Clones were read by immunoSEQ multiplex PCR, and TCRdb kept only the in-frame ones, dropping some. The sample has 300,000 to 500,000 clones, approximately 88% seen once; the top ten hold more than 0.85%. The source material was PBMCs or T cells enriched from blood (not recorded which). These receptor sequences come from a woman in her twenties or thirties with acute COVID-19.

The chain links TRBV5-5 to TRBJ1-1; TRBD1 aligns across 10 bases. After removal of 0 bases from V and 3 bases from J, the junction contained 5 bases not matched to a gene. Germline CDR1 reads SGHKS; CDR2 reads YYEKEE (reference sequence). This CDR3 comprises 16 residues. The CDR3 DNA reads TGTGCCAGCAGCTTGGCCAGGACAGGGGGGTACACTGAAGCTTTCTTT. Its protein product is CASSLARTGGYTEAFF.

The chain has TRBV19 and TRBJ1-2, with TRBD1 identical over 7 bases. This CDR3 is 17 amino acids long. Germline-derived CDR1 and CDR2 are LNHDA and SQIVND (reference sequence). J gave up 3 bases and V 6 bases, and 16 bases lay outside the gene matches. CDR3 coding DNA: TGTGCCAGTAGCCCTAGGGGGCCGGATCCCCCTTACTATGGCTACACCTTC. Translating it yields CASSPRGPDPPYYGYTF. The full variable domain, rest sourced from reference TRBV19 and TRBJ1-2, is DGGITQSPKYLFRKEGQNVTLSCEQNLNHDAMYWYRQDPGQGLRLIYYSQIVNDFQKGDIAEGYSVSREKKESFPLTVTSAQKNPTAFYLCASSPRGPDPPYYGYTFGSGTRLTVV.

The genes are TRBV18 and TRBJ1-3; D is possibly TRBD1 (5 bases). The germline gives CDR1 KGHSH, CDR2 LQKENI. The CDR3 contains 15 residues. The germline V and J ends were trimmed by 3 bases and 3 bases, with 12 bases remaining between them. The CDR3 sequence is CASSPIGGLGNTIYF. In DNA, the CDR3 is TGTGCCAGCTCACCGATCGGGGGTCTTGGAAACACCATATATTTT. Drawing the rest from reference TRBV18 and TRBJ1-3, the complete variable domain is NAGVMQNPRHLVRRRGQEARLRCSPMKGHSHVYWYRQLPEEGLKFMVYLQKENIIDESGMPKERFSAEFPKEGPSILRIQQVVRGDSAAYFCASSPIGGLGNTIYFGEGSWLTVV.

The rearrangement joins TRBV18 to TRBJ2-2; D is perhaps TRBD1 (6 bases). There are 16 residues in the CDR3. Trimming stripped 2 bases from V and 4 bases from J, with 14 bases between. CDR1 and CDR2 (germline): KGHSH, LQKENI. CDR3 sequence reads: CASSPSSPGATGELFF. CDR3 DNA sequence: TGTGCCAGCTCACCAAGTTCCCCAGGGGCCACCGGGGAGCTGTTTTTT.

The V call is TRBV19, the J call TRBJ1-6; 7 bases match TRBD1. The CDR3 has 13 residues. Germline loops: CDR1 LNHDA, CDR2 SQIVND (reference sequence). The ends lost 8 bases at V and 8 bases at J; junction bases unmatched: 6. The CDR3 here is CASGDREDSPLHF. CDR3 nucleotide sequence: TGTGCCAGTGGAGACAGGGAGGATTCACCCCTCCACTTT.

The chain carries TRBV6-2 or TRBV6-3 and TRBJ2-5, with TRBD2 matching 12 bases. Germline CDR1 reads MNHEY; CDR2 reads SVGEGT. The CDR3 sequence is 16 residues long. The ends lost 5 bases at V and 1 base at J; junction bases unmatched: 5. The CDR3 reads CASSRTSGVLQETQYF. The DNA of the CDR3 is TGTGCCAGCAGTCGGACTAGCGGGGTCCTCCAAGAGACCCAGTACTTC.

This sequence joins TRBV28 and TRBJ1-5; tentative D call: TRBD1 (5 bases). The V end lost 5 bases, the J end lost 6 bases, and 17 bases lay between the germline ends. The CDR3 covers 15 residues. Germline V lookup: CDR1 MDHEN, CDR2 SYDVKM. The CDR3 nucleotides are TGTGCCAGCAGTGTTCAGGGTATAGCAATTCAGCCCCAGCATTTT. Translating gives CASSVQGIAIQPQHF.